This paragraph covers one TCR beta chain sequence. Antigen unknown. The sample comes from a study of T cell clonotyping in hematopoietic cell transplantation. Sequenced by immunoSEQ multiplex PCR; TCRdb stores in-frame clones only, minus some. The sample yields 4,500 to 5,000 clones, around 91% seen once. Study-level findings and limits: At the given depth, recipient repertoires were over 95% de novo clonotypes. Recipient TCR diversity dropped after transplant; expanded clonotypes rose from day 30 to 180. CD4 and CD8 repertoire contributions could not be separated without sorting.

CDR1 GTSNPN and CDR2 SVGIG come from the germline V gene (reference sequence). CDR3 length: 12 residues. The germline V and J ends were trimmed by 0 bases and 15 bases, with 15 bases remaining between them. The gene calls are TRBV30 and TRBJ2-1; D tentatively fits TRBD1 or TRBD2 (5 bases each). Source material: peripheral blood mononuclear cells. This receptor was identified in a man aged 35 to 55 in good health. Some clones in this sample may be carry-over from other donors' samples. CDR3 loop: CAWSVLGTGRFF. Written as DNA, the CDR3 is TGTGCCTGGAGTGTACTAGGGACGGGTCGGTTCTTC.